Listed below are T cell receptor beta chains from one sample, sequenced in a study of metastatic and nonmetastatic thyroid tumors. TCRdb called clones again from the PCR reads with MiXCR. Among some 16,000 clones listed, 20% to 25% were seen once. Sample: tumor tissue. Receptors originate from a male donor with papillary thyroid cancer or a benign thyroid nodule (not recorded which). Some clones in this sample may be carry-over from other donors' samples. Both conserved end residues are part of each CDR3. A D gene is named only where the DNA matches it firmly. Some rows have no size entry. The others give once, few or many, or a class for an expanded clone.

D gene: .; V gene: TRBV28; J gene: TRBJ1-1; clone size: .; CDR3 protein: CASRLGPGPGAFF; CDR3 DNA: TGTGCCAGCAGACTCGGACCTGGGCCTGGAGCTTTCTTT
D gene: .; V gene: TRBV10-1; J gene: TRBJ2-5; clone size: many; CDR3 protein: CASSETGLGEETQYF; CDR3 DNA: TGCGCCAGCAGTGAGACGGGACTGGGGGAAGAGACCCAGTACTTC
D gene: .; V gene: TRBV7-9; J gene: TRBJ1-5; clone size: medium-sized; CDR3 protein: CASSFGPHPQHF; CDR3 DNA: TGTGCCAGCAGCTTCGGGCCCCACCCCCAGCATTTT
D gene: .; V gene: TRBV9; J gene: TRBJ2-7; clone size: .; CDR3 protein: CASSAAGTSYEQYF; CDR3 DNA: TGTGCCAGCAGCGCCGCTGGGACTTCCTACGAGCAGTACTTC
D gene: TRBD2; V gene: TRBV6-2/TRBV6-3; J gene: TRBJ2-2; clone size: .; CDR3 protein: CASSQSGGAVDLFF; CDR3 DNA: TGTGCCAGCAGCCAGAGCGGGGGGGCTGTGGATCTGTTTTTT
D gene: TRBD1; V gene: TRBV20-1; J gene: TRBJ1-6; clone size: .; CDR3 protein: CSARDSRTGGSYSPLHF; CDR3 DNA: TGCAGTGCTAGAGATTCACGGACAGGGGGTTCCTATTCACCCCTCCACTTT
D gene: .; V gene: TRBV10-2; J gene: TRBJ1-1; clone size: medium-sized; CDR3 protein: CASSASGNTEAFF; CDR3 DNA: TGCGCCAGCAGTGCTTCAGGCAACACTGAAGCTTTCTTT
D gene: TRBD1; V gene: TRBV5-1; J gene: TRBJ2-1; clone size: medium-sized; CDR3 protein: CASSLAGTGGINEQFF; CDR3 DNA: TGCGCCAGCAGCTTGGCCGGGACAGGGGGAATCAATGAGCAGTTCTTC
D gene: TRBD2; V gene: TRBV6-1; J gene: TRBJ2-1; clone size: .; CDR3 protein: CASSVTSGAYNEQFF; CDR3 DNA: TGTGCCAGCAGTGTGACTAGCGGGGCGTACAATGAGCAGTTCTTC
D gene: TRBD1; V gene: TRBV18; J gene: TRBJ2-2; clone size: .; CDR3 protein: CASSPPTGITGELFF; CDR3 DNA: TGTGCCAGCTCACCCCCGACAGGGATCACCGGGGAGCTGTTTTTT
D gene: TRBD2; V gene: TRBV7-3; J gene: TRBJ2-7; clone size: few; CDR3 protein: CASSCPWVGLAGAYEQYF; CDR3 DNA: TGTGCCAGCAGCTGTCCGTGGGTAGGACTAGCGGGAGCCTACGAGCAGTACTTC
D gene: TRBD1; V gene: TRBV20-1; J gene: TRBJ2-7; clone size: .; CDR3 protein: CSARQGSYEQYF; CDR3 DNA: TGCAGTGCTCGACAGGGCTCCTACGAGCAGTACTTC
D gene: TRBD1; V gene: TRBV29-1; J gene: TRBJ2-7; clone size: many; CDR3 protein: CSVGVGGAGSYEQYF; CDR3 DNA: TGCAGCGTTGGGGTAGGGGGCGCGGGTTCCTACGAGCAGTACTTC
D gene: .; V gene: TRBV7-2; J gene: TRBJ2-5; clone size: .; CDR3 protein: CASSLARPVQDTQYF; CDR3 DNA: TGTGCCAGCAGCTTAGCCCGGCCTGTCCAAGATACTCAGTACTTC
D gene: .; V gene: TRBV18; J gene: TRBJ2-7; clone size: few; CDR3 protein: CASSLRQGPYEQYF; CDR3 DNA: TGTGCCAGCTCACTAAGACAAGGACCCTACGAGCAGTACTTC
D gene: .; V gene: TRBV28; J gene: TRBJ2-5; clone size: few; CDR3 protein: CASSKIGGRGAGETQYF; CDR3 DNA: TGTGCCAGCAGCAAAATTGGGGGAAGGGGGGCCGGAGAGACCCAGTACTTC
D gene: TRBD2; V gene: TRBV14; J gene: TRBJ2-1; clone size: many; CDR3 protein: CASSPPVAGGADEQFF; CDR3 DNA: TGTGCCAGCAGCCCACCGGTGGCGGGAGGTGCCGATGAGCAGTTCTTC
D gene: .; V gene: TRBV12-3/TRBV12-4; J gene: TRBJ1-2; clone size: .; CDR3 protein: CASSLPDSAQSRGYTF; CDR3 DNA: TGTGCCAGCAGTCTCCCCGACAGTGCCCAGAGCCGTGGCTACACCTTC
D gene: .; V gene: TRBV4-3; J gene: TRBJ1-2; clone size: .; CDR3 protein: CASSQDISFSGYTF; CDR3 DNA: TGCGCCAGCAGCCAAGATATCAGTTTTTCTGGCTACACCTTC
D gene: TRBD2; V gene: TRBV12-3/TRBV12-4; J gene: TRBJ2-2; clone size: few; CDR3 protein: CASSRTRNTGELFF; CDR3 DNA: TGTGCCAGCAGTAGGACTAGAAACACCGGGGAGCTGTTTTTT
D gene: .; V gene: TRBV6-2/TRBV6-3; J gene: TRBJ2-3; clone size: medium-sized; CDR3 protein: CASSYPPLAGGSDTQYF; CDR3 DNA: TGTGCCAGCAGTTACCCGCCTTTGGCCGGGGGTTCGGATACGCAGTATTTT
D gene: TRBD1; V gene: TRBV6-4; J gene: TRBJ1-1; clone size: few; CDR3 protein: CASSWTGNTEAFF; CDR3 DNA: TGTGCCAGCAGTTGGACAGGGAACACTGAAGCTTTCTTT
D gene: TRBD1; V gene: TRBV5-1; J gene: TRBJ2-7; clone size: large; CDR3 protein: CASSLDYLDRGQYEQYF; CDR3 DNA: TGCGCCAGCAGCTTGGATTACCTTGACAGGGGGCAATACGAGCAGTACTTC
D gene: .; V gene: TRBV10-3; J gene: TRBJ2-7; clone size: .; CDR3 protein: CAISDTGHHYEQYF; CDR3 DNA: TGTGCCATCAGTGACACAGGCCATCACTACGAGCAGTACTTC
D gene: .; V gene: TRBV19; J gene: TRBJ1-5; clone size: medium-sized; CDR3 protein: CASSPRDLLNQPQHF; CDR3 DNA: TGTGCCAGTAGTCCCCGGGACTTACTCAATCAGCCCCAGCATTTT
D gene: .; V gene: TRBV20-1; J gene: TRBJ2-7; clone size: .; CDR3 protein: CSARAWRAIAYEQYF; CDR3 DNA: TGCAGTGCTAGAGCCTGGAGGGCTATCGCCTACGAGCAGTACTTC
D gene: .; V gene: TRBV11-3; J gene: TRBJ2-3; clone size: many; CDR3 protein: CASSFPGLDTQYF; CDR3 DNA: TGTGCCAGCAGCTTTCCAGGGTTGGATACGCAGTATTTT
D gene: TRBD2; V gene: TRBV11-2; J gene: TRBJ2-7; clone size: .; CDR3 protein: CASSSGTSTREQYF; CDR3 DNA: TGTGCCAGCAGCTCCGGGACTAGCACTCGGGAGCAGTACTTC
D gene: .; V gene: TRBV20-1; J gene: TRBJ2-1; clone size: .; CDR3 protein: CSAGDRVGIYNEQFF; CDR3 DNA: TGCAGTGCTGGAGATAGGGTAGGAATCTACAATGAGCAGTTCTTC
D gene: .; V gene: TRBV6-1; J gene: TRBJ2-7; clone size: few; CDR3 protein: CACEEAVRSYEQYF; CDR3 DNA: TGTGCCTGCGAGGAAGCGGTGAGGTCCTACGAGCAGTACTTC
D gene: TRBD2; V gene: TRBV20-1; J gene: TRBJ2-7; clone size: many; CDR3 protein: CSARDYAGTMSYEQYF; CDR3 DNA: TGCAGTGCTAGAGATTATGCGGGGACTATGTCCTACGAGCAGTACTTC
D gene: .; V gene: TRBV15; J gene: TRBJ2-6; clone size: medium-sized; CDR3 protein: CATSLGSSGANVLTF; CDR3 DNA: TGTGCCACAAGCCTCGGGAGCTCTGGGGCCAACGTCCTGACTTTC
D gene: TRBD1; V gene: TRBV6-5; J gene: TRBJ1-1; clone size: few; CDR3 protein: CASSHSARDRGMNTEAFF; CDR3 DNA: TGTGCCAGTAGTCACTCAGCTCGGGACAGGGGAATGAACACTGAAGCTTTCTTT
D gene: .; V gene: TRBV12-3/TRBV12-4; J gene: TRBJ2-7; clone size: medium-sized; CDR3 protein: CASSLESVAYEQYF; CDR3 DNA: TGTGCCAGCAGTTTAGAATCGGTCGCCTACGAGCAGTACTTC
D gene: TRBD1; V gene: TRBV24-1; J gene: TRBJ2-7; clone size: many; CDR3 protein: CATSDSPGQGWSEQYF; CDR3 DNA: TGTGCCACCAGTGATTCCCCGGGACAGGGGTGGTCCGAGCAGTACTTC
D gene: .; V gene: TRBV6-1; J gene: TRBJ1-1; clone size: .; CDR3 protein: CASSERGSTEAFF; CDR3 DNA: TGTGCCAGCAGTGAAAGGGGGTCCACTGAAGCTTTCTTT
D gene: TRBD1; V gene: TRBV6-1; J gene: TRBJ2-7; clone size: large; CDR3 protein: CASTWGTMTGANEQYF; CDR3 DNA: TGTGCCAGCACCTGGGGAACTATGACAGGGGCTAACGAGCAGTACTTC
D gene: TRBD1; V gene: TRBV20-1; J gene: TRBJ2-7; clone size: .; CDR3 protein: CSAGPGQAYEQYF; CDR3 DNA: TGCAGTGCAGGACCCGGACAGGCCTACGAGCAGTACTTC
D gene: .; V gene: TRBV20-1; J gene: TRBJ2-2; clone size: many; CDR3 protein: CSAARFKGGELFF; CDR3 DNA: TGCAGTGCCGCCCGTTTTAAGGGCGGGGAGCTGTTTTTT
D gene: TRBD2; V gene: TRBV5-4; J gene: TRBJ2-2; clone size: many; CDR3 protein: CASSPNLAGDTGELFF; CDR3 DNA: TGTGCCAGCAGCCCCAATCTAGCGGGAGATACCGGGGAGCTGTTTTTT
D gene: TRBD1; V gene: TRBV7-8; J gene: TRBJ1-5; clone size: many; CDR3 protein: CASSRTGNQPQHF; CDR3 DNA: TGTGCCAGCAGCCGGACAGGGAATCAGCCCCAGCATTTT
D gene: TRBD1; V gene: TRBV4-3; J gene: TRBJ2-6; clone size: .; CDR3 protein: CASSQGQGETNVLTF; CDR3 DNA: TGCGCCAGCAGCCAAGGACAGGGGGAGACCAACGTCCTGACTTTC
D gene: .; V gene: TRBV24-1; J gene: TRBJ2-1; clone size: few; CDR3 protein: CATRPGHGAYNEQFF; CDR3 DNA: TGTGCCACCAGGCCGGGACATGGTGCCTACAATGAGCAGTTCTTC
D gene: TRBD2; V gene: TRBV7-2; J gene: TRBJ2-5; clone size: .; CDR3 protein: CASSSQTSGQETQYF; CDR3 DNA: TGTGCCAGCAGCTCGCAGACTAGCGGTCAAGAGACCCAGTACTTC
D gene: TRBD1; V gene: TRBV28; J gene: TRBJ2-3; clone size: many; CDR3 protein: CASIKGGESTDTQYF; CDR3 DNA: TGTGCCAGCATCAAAGGGGGCGAATCCACAGATACGCAGTATTTT
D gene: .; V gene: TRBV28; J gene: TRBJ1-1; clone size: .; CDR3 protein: CASSPQVINTEAFF; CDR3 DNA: TGTGCCAGCAGTCCTCAGGTTATCAACACTGAAGCTTTCTTT
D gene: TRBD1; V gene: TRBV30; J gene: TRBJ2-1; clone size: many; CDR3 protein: CAWSENRDSTYSYNEQFF; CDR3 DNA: TGTGCCTGGAGTGAAAACCGGGACAGCACATACTCCTACAATGAGCAGTTCTTC
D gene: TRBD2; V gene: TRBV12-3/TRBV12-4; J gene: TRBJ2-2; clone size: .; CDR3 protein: CASSQGLALLTWELFF; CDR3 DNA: TGTGCCAGCAGTCAGGGACTAGCGCTCCTCACCTGGGAGCTGTTTTTT
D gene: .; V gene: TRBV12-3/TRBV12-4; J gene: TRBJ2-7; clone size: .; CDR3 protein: CASRGTKGVKYF; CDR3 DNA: TGTGCCAGCAGAGGGACCAAAGGGGTGAAGTACTTC
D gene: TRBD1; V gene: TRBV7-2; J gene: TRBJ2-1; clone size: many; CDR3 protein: CASSHDRVSNEQFF; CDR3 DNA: TGTGCCAGCAGTCATGACAGGGTAAGCAATGAGCAGTTCTTC